This TCR beta chain was obtained from a study of T cell repertoires in cytomegalovirus infection. Each CDR3 protein is one row after TCRdb ran MiXCR on the reads. The sample gives almost 550,000 distinct CDR3 sequences, about 15% of which show up once; about 24% is in the top ten. This clonotype appeared many times. Sequences were obtained from CD8+ T cells from PBMCs. The TCR was taken from a human donor in good health (CMV status not recorded). Some clones in this sample may be carry-over from other donors' samples.

The CDR3 region has the DNA TGTGCCAGCAGCCCCGGAAGGGGGAACGAGCAGTACTTC. This sequence encodes CASSPGRGNEQYF. The V gene is TRBV7-6, the J gene TRBJ2-7, with a possible D match to TRBD1 (6 bases). This CDR3 contains 13 residues. V was cut by 5 bases and J by 5 bases, with 13 bases left in between. The germline V gene has CDR1 SGHVS and CDR2 FNYEAQ.